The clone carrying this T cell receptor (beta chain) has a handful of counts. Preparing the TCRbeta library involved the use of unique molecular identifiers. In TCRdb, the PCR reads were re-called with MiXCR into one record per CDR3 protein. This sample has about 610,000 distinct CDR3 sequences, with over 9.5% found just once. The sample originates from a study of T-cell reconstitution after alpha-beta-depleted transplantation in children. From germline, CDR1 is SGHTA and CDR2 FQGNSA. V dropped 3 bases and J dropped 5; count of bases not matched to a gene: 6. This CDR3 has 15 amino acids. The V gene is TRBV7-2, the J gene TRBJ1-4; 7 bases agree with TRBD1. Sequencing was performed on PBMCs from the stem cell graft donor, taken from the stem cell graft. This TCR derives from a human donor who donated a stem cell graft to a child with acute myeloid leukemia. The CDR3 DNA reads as TGTGCCAGCAGCTTCGGGCTGACAGGGAATGAAAAACTGTTTTTT. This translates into CASSFGLTGNEKLFF. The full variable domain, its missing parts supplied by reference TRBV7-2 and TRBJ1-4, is GAGVSQSPSNKVTEKGKDVELRCDPISGHTALYWYRQSLGQGLEFLIYFQGNSAPDKSGLPSDRFSAERTGGSVSTLTIQRTQQEDSAVYLCASSFGLTGNEKLFFGSGTQLSVL.